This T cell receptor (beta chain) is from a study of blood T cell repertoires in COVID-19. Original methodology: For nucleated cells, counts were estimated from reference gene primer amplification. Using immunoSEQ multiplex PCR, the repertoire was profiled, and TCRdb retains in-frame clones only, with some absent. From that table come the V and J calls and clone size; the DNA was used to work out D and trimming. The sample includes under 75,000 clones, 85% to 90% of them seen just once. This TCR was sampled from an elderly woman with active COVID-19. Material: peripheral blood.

DNA of the CDR3: TGTGCCAGCAGTCCCCCTTATAGCAATCAGCCCCAGCATTTT. Translating gives CASSPPYSNQPQHF. This chain connects TRBV28 to TRBJ1-5; D is ambiguous. Germline V lookup: CDR1 MDHEN, CDR2 SYDVKM. The CDR3 is 14 amino acids. V was pared by 5 bases and J by 0 bases, with 8 bases between.